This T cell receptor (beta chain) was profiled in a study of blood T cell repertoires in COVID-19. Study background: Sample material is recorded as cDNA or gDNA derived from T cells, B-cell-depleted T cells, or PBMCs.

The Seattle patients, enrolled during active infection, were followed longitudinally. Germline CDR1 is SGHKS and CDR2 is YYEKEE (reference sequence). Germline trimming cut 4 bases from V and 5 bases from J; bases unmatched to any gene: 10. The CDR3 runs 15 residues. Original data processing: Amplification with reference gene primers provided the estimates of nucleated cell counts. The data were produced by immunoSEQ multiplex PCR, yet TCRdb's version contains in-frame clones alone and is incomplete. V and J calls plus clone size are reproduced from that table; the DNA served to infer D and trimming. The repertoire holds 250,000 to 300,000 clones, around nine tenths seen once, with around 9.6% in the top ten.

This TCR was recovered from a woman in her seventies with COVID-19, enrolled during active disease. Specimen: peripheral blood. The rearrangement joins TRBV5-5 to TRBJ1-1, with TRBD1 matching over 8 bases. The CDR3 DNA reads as TGTGCCAGCAGCCCAACCCGACAGGGGTGGACTGAAGCTTTCTTT. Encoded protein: CASSPTRQGWTEAFF.